What follows describes a single T cell receptor beta chain. What it binds is unknown. Researchers report immunoSEQ v3.0 was run at survey level. Assay used: immunoSEQ multiplex PCR; TCRdb lists only in-frame clones, some missing. The sample has about 23,000 clones, roughly 90% seen once; the top ten hold approximately 6%. This CDR3 comprises 17 residues. CDR1 WNHNN and CDR2 SYGVQD come from the germline V gene (reference sequence). The junction had 11 bases not matched to a gene; V was cut back by 7 bases and J by 1 base. These data come from a study of long-term antiretroviral therapy in people with HIV. General study results and limits: The data indicate that diversity increased after ART but remained below transplant donor controls.

The sequence came from a man aged 55 to 70 with HIV. The sample in question was unsorted PBMCs, obtained 0.6 years after starting antiretroviral therapy. J is TRBJ2-4 and V is TRBV10-1; 9 nucleotides align to TRBD1. CDR3 coding DNA: TGCGCCAGCATCCTGACAGGGGGACTCTCGGCCAAAAACATTCAGTACTTC. It yields the protein CASILTGGLSAKNIQYF.